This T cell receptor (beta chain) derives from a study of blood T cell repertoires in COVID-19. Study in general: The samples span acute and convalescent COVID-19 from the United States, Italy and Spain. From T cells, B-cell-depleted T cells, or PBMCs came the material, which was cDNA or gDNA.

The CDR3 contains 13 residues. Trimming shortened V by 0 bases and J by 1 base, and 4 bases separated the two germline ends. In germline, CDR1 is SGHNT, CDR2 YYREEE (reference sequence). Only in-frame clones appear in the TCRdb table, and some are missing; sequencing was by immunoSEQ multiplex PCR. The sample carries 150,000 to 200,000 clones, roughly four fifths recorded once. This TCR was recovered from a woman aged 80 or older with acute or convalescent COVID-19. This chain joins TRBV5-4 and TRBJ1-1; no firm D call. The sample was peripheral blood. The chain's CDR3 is CASSLAGNTEAFF. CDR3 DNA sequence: TGTGCCAGCAGCTTGGCAGGGAACACTGAAGCTTTCTTT.